This record covers a single T cell receptor (beta chain). Only in-frame clones appear in the TCRdb table, and some are missing; sequencing was by immunoSEQ multiplex PCR. Among some 34,000 clones listed, roughly 92% were seen once. The data originate from a study of control samples from healthy donors and cancer patients. The length of the CDR3 is 15 residues. Germline V CDR1 and CDR2: MNHEY, SVGAGI. V gave up 8 bases and J gave up 0 bases, with 13 bases separating them. The chain joins TRBV6-5 to TRBJ2-2, with D possibly matching TRBD2 (6 bases). Sequenced input: PBMCs. The source is a middle-aged man with colorectal cancer. The CDR3 protein is CASLRPGANTGELFF. The CDR3 DNA reads as TGTGCCAGCCTTCGGCCGGGGGCGAACACCGGGGAGCTGTTTTTT.